The entry that follows covers one T cell receptor beta chain sequence. Its matching antigen is unknown. The data were obtained in a study of cytomegalovirus exposure and HLA in healthy donors. The PCR ran on 60 Vbeta and 13 Jbeta primers. Assay used: immunoSEQ multiplex PCR; TCRdb lists only in-frame clones, some missing. The repertoire holds about 110,000 clones, with about 73% as singletons. Findings and caveats of the study: CMV serostatus alone was available as immune exposure information.

Nominally healthy donors provided the samples, though records likely missed some immune exposures. Specimen: PBMCs. This receptor was identified in a woman aged 40 to 55 in good health and CMV-seropositive.

The CDR3 nucleotides are TGTGCCACCAGGTTAGGGAGGTCAATGAACACTGAAGCTTTCTTT. Protein sequence: CATRLGRSMNTEAFF. The chain links TRBV15 to TRBJ1-1; D ambiguous. Trimming cost V 6 bases and J 0 bases, with 14 bases left between them. Germline V gene sequence: CDR1 LNHNV, CDR2 YYDKDF (reference sequence). The CDR3 has 15 residues. Full variable domain (remainder filled in from reference TRBV15 and TRBJ1-1): DAMVIQNPRYQVTQFGKPVTLSCSQTLNHNVMYWYQQKSSQAPKLLFHYYDKDFNNEADTPDNFQSRRPNTSFCFLDIRSPGLGDTAMYLCATRLGRSMNTEAFFGQGTRLTVV.